Below are 27 T cell receptor beta chains sequenced from a single sample in a study of blood T cell repertoires in COVID-19 (dated by TCRdb to 2020 to 2022). To prepare the library, the immunoSEQ multiplex PCR assay was applied. TCRdb holds this immuneACCESS table with in-frame rearrangements only. Some clones are missing; in checked studies, unresolved V genes explain under half, and the rest has no known cause. The sample table records around 180,000 clones; around 85% of these occur just once. The top ten constitute over 9.5% of the sample. The specimen sequenced was peripheral blood. The receptor source for this set is a human donor with active or convalescent COVID-19. The donor label of this sample is uncertain.

The rearrangement uses TRBV11-2 and TRBJ2-7, with 9 bases aligning to TRBD1. V trimming: 4 bases; J trimming: 6 bases; junction bases outside the gene matches: 7. CDR1 and CDR2 from the germline V gene are SGHAT and FQNNGV. CDR3 length: 14 amino acids. The CDR3 here is CASSYNRGRGEQYF. In nucleotides, the CDR3 is TGTGCCAGCAGCTATAACAGGGGGCGAGGCGAGCAGTACTTC.

The CDR3 spells CATSRVGTLRVHEQFF. Written as DNA, the CDR3 is TGTGCCACCAGCAGAGTAGGGACTCTGAGGGTCCATGAGCAGTTCTTC. The chain employs TRBV15 and TRBJ2-1; perhaps TRBD2 as D (6 bases). Trimming shortened V by 1 base and J by 8 bases, and 18 bases separated the two germline ends. The CDR3 contains 16 residues. Germline loops: CDR1 LNHNV, CDR2 YYDKDF (reference sequence).

CDR3 nucleotide sequence: TGTGCCACCAGTGAGACCGGACAGGGTCACTACGAGCAGTACTTC. This translates into CATSETGQGHYEQYF. V and J are TRBV24-1 and TRBJ2-7, with TRBD1 matching over 8 bases. The junction had 7 bases not matched to a gene; V was cut back by 4 bases and J by 3 bases. The CDR3 contains 15 residues. Germline CDR1 KGHDR, CDR2 SFDVKD.

For the CDR3, the DNA is TGTGCCACCAGTGACCCTACGCCTACTAGCGGCCAAGAGACCCAGTACTTC. It is translated as CATSDPTPTSGQETQYF. This chain links TRBV24-1 with TRBJ2-5; 8 nucleotides match TRBD2. The junction had 10 bases not matched to a gene; V was cut back by 4 bases and J by 1 base. CDR1 is KGHDR and CDR2 is SFDVKD in the germline V gene. The CDR3 has 17 amino acids.

In its sample, this clone was seen a few times. The CDR3 nucleotides read TGTGCCAGCAGTCGAGATGGGGGCTTCTCTGAAGCTTTCTTT. Protein sequence: CASSRDGGFSEAFF. The chain carries TRBV6-5 and TRBJ1-1, with D perhaps matching TRBD1 (6 bases). The CDR3 extends over 14 amino acids. V gave up 5 bases and J gave up 6 bases, with 16 bases separating them. Looked up from germline, CDR1 is MNHEY and CDR2 is SVGAGI.

V and J are TRBV5-4 and TRBJ2-5; 16 bases fit TRBD2. The length of the CDR3 is 17 residues. Germline CDR1 is SGHNT and CDR2 is YYREEE (reference sequence). The ends lost 5 bases at V and 2 bases at J; junction bases unmatched: 6. The CDR3 loop is CASSPGLAGGYQETQYF. The CDR3 coding sequence is TGTGCCAGCAGTCCGGGACTAGCGGGGGGGTATCAAGAGACCCAGTACTTC.

The gene calls are TRBV7-3 and TRBJ2-2; 8 bases align to TRBD2. The CDR3 length is 15 residues. Germline values: CDR1 SGHTA, CDR2 FQGTGA. V trimming: 5 bases; J trimming: 10 bases; junction bases outside the gene matches: 12. The CDR3 sequence: CASSASGTSLEELFF. The CDR3 DNA follows: TGTGCCAGCAGCGCCTCCGGGACTAGTTTGGAGGAGCTGTTTTTT. The whole variable domain, filled in from reference TRBV7-3 and TRBJ2-2, reads GAGVSQTPSNKVTEKGKYVELRCDPISGHTALYWYRQSLGQGPEFLIYFQGTGAADDSGLPNDRFFAVRPEGSVSTLKIQRTERGDSAVYLCASSASGTSLEELFFGEGSRLTVL.

This chain connects TRBV25-1 to TRBJ2-2; tentative D call: TRBD2 (7 bases). V was cut by 4 bases and J by 4 bases, with 13 bases left in between. This CDR3 spans 15 amino acids. Germline lookup yields CDR1 MGHDK and CDR2 SYGVNS. CDR3 sequence reads: CASSVSGGRTGELFF. The CDR3 region has the DNA TGTGCCAGCAGTGTATCGGGGGGCCGCACCGGGGAGCTGTTTTTT.

The rearrangement joins TRBV2 to TRBJ1-1, with D possibly being TRBD1 (5 bases). This CDR3 has 15 residues. CDR1 and CDR2 (germline): SNHLY, FYNNEI. V shed 5 bases and J shed 10 bases, with 23 bases lying between them. CDR3 DNA sequence: TGTGCCAGCAGTTCCCTGGGGCAATCCCCCTGGGGAGCTTTCTTT. It codes for CASSSLGQSPWGAFF.

This rearrangement joins TRBV6-5 to TRBJ2-7, with TRBD2 identical over 7 bases. This CDR3 is built from 13 residues. The V gene's germline CDR1 is MNHEY and CDR2 SVGAGI. Unmatched junction bases numbered 6, after V lost 6 bases and J lost 4 bases. In nucleotides, the CDR3 is TGTGCCAGCAGACCTGGGGGGGGGTACGAGCAGTACTTC. Amino acid sequence: CASRPGGGYEQYF.

The chain recombines TRBV20-1 with TRBJ2-7; tentatively, D is TRBD1 (5 bases). Trimming took off 3 bases at V and 2 bases at J, with 14 bases between the two ends. CDR3 size: 14 residues. Germline assignment: CDR1 DFQATT and CDR2 SNEGSKA (reference sequence). The CDR3 protein is CSASMYQGAYEQYF. The CDR3 region has the DNA TGCAGTGCTAGTATGTACCAGGGCGCCTACGAGCAGTACTTC.

The chain recombines TRBV10-3 with TRBJ1-5, with 9 positions matching TRBD1. CDR3 length: 19 residues. Germline lookup yields CDR1 ENHRY and CDR2 SYGVKD. V gave up 4 bases and J gave up 5 bases; unmatched junction bases: 18. In nucleotides, the CDR3 is TGTGCCATCAGTGGACCCCCGGGACAGGGAAACGGGCCCCATCAGCCCCAGCATTTT. It specifies CAISGPPGQGNGPHQPQHF.

The chain combines TRBV5-1 with TRBJ2-2, with 10 nucleotides matching TRBD2. This CDR3 comprises 16 residues. Germline V gene data show CDR1 as SGHRS and CDR2 as YFSETQ. Trimming at V came to 3 bases and at J to 4 bases, leaving 6 bases not matched to a gene. The CDR3 DNA reads TGCGCCAGCAGCTCTCTAGCGGGAGTGAGCACCGGGGAGCTGTTTTTT. As protein: CASSSLAGVSTGELFF.

This chain uses TRBV6-1 with TRBJ2-7; 8 positions agree with TRBD2. The V gene's germline CDR1 is MNHNS and CDR2 SASEGT. V was pared by 4 bases and J by 3 bases, with 17 bases of the junction left unmatched. The CDR3 runs to 18 residues. The CDR3 DNA follows: TGTGCCAGCAGTGCCCGAGGGAGCGGGGGCTTCTCGGGCTACGAGCAGTACTTC. Its protein product is CASSARGSGGFSGYEQYF.

The J gene is TRBJ2-7, the V gene TRBV9, with TRBD2 matching over 10 bases. Per germline, CDR1 SGDLS and CDR2 YYNGEE. The CDR3 runs to 14 residues. Unmatched junction bases numbered 2, after V lost 0 bases and J lost 5 bases. The chain's CDR3 is CASSVASGSHEQYF. In DNA, the CDR3 is TGTGCCAGCAGCGTAGCTAGCGGGAGCCACGAGCAGTACTTC.

The chain employs TRBV29-1 and TRBJ2-2; 8 nucleotides agree with TRBD2. Germline V lookup: CDR1 SQVTM, CDR2 ANQGSEA. Trimming at V came to 4 bases and at J to 4 bases, leaving 11 bases not matched to a gene. The CDR3 runs 16 residues. CDR3 region: CSVVLAGPPGTGELFF. For the CDR3, the DNA is TGCAGCGTTGTTTTAGCGGGACCCCCGGGCACCGGGGAGCTGTTTTTT.

As for this clone: Distinct nucleotide sequences in the sample also encode this CDR3. The V call is TRBV29-1, the J call TRBJ1-1; TRBD1 aligns across 9 bases. The CDR3 contains 13 residues. In germline, CDR1 is SQVTM, CDR2 ANQGSEA. Trimming at V came to 3 bases and at J to 2 bases, leaving 1 base not matched to a gene. In nucleotides, the CDR3 is TGCAGCGTTGAGGACAGGGGAAACACTGAAGCTTTCTTT. It encodes CSVEDRGNTEAFF.

This clone was picked up one time. This sequence joins TRBV5-4 and TRBJ2-6; no definite D call. CDR3 length equals 16 residues. V was clipped by 0 bases and J by 1 base, with 8 bases between them. The germline V gene has CDR1 SGHNT and CDR2 YYREEE (reference sequence). CDR3: CASSLGGNSGANVLTF. CDR3 nucleotide sequence: TGTGCCAGCAGCTTGGGAGGTAATTCTGGGGCCAACGTCCTGACTTTC.

The V gene is TRBV6-1, the J gene TRBJ2-5; D uncertain. The CDR3 consists of 16 residues. V was cut by 0 bases and J by 5 bases, with 16 bases left in between. Germline values: CDR1 MNHNS, CDR2 SASEGT. CDR3 sequence reads: CASSEAASSWAETQYF. The CDR3 region has the DNA TGTGCCAGCAGTGAAGCTGCCTCCAGTTGGGCGGAGACCCAGTACTTC.

This clone was counted a single time. This chain connects TRBV15 to TRBJ2-2; no reliable D call. Per the germline V gene, CDR1 is LNHNV and CDR2 is YYDKDF (reference sequence). Trimming shortened V by 5 bases and J by 1 base, and 5 bases separated the two germline ends. The CDR3 runs 13 residues. CDR3 in DNA: TGTGCCACCAGCCCTCGGAACACCGGGGAGCTGTTTTTT. Translated: CATSPRNTGELFF. The full variable domain, its missing parts supplied by reference TRBV15 and TRBJ2-2, is DAMVIQNPRYQVTQFGKPVTLSCSQTLNHNVMYWYQQKSSQAPKLLFHYYDKDFNNEADTPDNFQSRRPNTSFCFLDIRSPGLGDTAMYLCATSPRNTGELFFGEGSRLTVL.

V usage is TRBV5-4 and J usage is TRBJ1-6; tentatively, D is TRBD1 (6 bases). CDR3 length equals 15 residues. CDR1 and CDR2 (germline): SGHNT, YYREEE (reference sequence). Trimming stripped 4 bases from V and 2 bases from J, with 10 bases between. The CDR3 here is CASSHGTPYNSPLHF. The DNA for the CDR3 is TGTGCCAGCAGCCATGGGACACCCTATAATTCACCCCTCCACTTT. The complete variable domain, with remaining parts taken from reference TRBV5-4 and TRBJ1-6, reads ETGVTQSPTHLIKTRGQQVTLRCSSQSGHNTVSWYQQALGQGPQFIFQYYREEENGRGNFPPRFSGLQFPNYSSELNVNALELDDSALYLCASSHGTPYNSPLHFGNGTRLTVT.

The chain combines TRBV6-5 with TRBJ2-7; a weak D match, TRBD2 (7 bases). The ends were cut back, 2 bases at V and 0 bases at J, with 11 bases in the middle. This CDR3 has 15 amino acids. Germline V lookup: CDR1 MNHEY, CDR2 SVGAGI. The CDR3 DNA is TGTGCCAGCAGTTACGCAGGGGAGGGCTCCTACGAGCAGTACTTC. Translation: CASSYAGEGSYEQYF.

The chain joins TRBV7-9 to TRBJ2-3; 7 bases fit TRBD1. Germline V gene sequence: CDR1 SEHNR, CDR2 FQNEAQ (reference sequence). This CDR3 region has 14 residues. V lost 7 bases and J lost 6; bases outside the gene matches: 10. Here the CDR3 reads CASTVDRAGDTQYF. The CDR3 DNA sequence: TGTGCCAGCACCGTAGACAGGGCCGGGGATACGCAGTATTTT.

The chain carries TRBV5-1 and TRBJ2-3; weak D call: TRBD2 (5 bases). With 3 bases removed from V and 8 bases from J, the gap between germline ends came to 16 bases. Germline CDR1 reads SGHRS; CDR2 reads YFSETQ. The CDR3 loop spans 14 amino acids. CDR3 nucleotide sequence: TGCGCCAGCAGCTCCCTTATGGGAGTGGTTACGCAGTATTTT. Translation gives CASSSLMGVVTQYF.

The rearrangement uses TRBV2 and TRBJ1-2; TRBD1 matches at 7 bases. CDR1 is SNHLY and CDR2 is FYNNEI in the germline V gene. This CDR3 is built from 17 residues. J gave up 1 base and V 0 bases, and 8 bases lay outside the gene matches. The CDR3 sequence is CASSEARLDRFNYGYTF. CDR3 bases: TGTGCCAGCAGTGAAGCCCGCTTGGACAGGTTTAACTATGGCTACACCTTC.

This rearrangement joins TRBV2 to TRBJ2-1; a possible D gene is TRBD2 (6 bases). This CDR3 has 11 residues. The germline V gene encodes CDR1 SNHLY and CDR2 FYNNEI. V lost 5 bases to trimming and J lost 9 bases, with 8 bases between them. CDR3 nucleotide sequence: TGTGCCAGCAGTAGGAGGGTTGAGCAGTTCTTC. This translates into CASSRRVEQFF.

This sequence joins TRBV6-5 and TRBJ2-7; TRBD2 might be the D (5 bases). Between the trimmed V and J ends, which lost 6 bases and 7 bases, there was a span of 16 bases. The CDR3 consists of 13 residues. The germline V gene encodes CDR1 MNHEY and CDR2 SVGAGI. CDR3 coding DNA: TGTGCCAGCAGGGCGCCGGGGAATGAGGAGCAGTACTTC. Its protein product is CASRAPGNEEQYF.